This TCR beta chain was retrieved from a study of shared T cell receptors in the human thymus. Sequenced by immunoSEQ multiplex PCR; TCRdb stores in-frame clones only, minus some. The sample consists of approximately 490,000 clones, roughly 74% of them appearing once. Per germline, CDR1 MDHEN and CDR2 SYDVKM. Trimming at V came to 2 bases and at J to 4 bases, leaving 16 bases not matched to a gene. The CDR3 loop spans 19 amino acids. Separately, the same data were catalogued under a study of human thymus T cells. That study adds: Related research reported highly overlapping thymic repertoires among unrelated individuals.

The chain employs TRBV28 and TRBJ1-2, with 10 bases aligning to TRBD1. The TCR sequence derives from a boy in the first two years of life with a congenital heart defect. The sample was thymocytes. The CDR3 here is CASSLVLGDRGHPLYGYTF. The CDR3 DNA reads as TGTGCCAGCAGTTTAGTCCTTGGGGACAGGGGCCACCCCCTCTATGGCTACACCTTC.